This T cell receptor beta chain was recovered during a study of blood T cells in healthy people across ages. Study results and limitations: When set beside aged donors, long-lived donors presented more naive CD4+ cells and higher diversity. Investigators treated diversity estimates from one million T cells as underestimates.

On this clonotype: Its antigen is unidentified.

The V and J ends lost 5 bases and 3 bases, in that order; junction bases with no gene match: 7. Germline loops: CDR1 SNHLY, CDR2 FYNNEI. The length of the CDR3 is 15 residues. For the second PCR, which ran for about 7 to 12 cycles, a sample-barcoded 5' primer and a J-beta primer mix were used. A single record per CDR3 protein comes from TCRdb applying MiXCR to the 5' RACE reads. The sample consists of about 1.7 million distinct CDR3 sequences, roughly 28% of them appearing once. The receptor comes from a woman aged 25 to 39 in good health. The sequenced sample consisted of blood. V is TRBV2 and J is TRBJ2-1; 7 nucleotides line up with TRBD1. DNA for the CDR3: TGTGCCAGCAGTCCCGACAGGGCCGGCTACAATGAGCAGTTCTTC. It translates to CASSPDRAGYNEQFF.